These 24 T cell receptor beta chains share one sample of origin, sequenced in a study of blood T cell repertoires in COVID-19 (dated by TCRdb to the early 2020s). To prepare the library, the immunoSEQ multiplex PCR assay was applied. The source is immuneACCESS, and TCRdb retained only in-frame sequences with V and J called. Part of the clones is not carried over; for the studies checked, unresolved V genes explain less than half of this, and the remainder is unexplained. The sample records 260,000 or so clones, approximately 83% of which are singletons. The ten largest clonotypes hold 3.6% of the sample. The sample comprised PBMCs or T cells enriched from blood (not recorded which). The receptors were sampled from a woman in her 40s who had been exposed to COVID-19.

CDR3: CASSLGDSNSPLHF. The CDR3 DNA follows: TGTGCCAGCAGTTTAGGGGACAGCAATTCACCCCTCCACTTT. The chain joins TRBV27 to TRBJ1-6; TRBD1 matches at 7 bases. V gave up 2 bases and J gave up 7 bases; unmatched junction bases: 2. Germline assignment: CDR1 MNHEY and CDR2 SMNVEV (reference sequence). The CDR3 contains 14 residues.

This clone appeared a single time. The chain combines TRBV6-4 with TRBJ1-1; D possibly corresponds to TRBD1 (5 bases). CDR3 length: 13 amino acids. The V end was cut by 5 bases, the J end by 4 bases, with 11 bases between. Germline V CDR1 and CDR2: MRHNA, SNTAGT. In DNA form, the CDR3 reads TGTGCCAGCAGTTTCGACAGAACCACTGAAGCTTTCTTT. Its translation: CASSFDRTTEAFF.

The chain couples TRBV7-3 to TRBJ1-4, with 9 bases lining up with TRBD1. Germline loops: CDR1 SGHTA, CDR2 FQGTGA. The junction had 8 bases not matched to a gene; V was cut back by 5 bases and J by 7 bases. The CDR3 loop spans 15 amino acids. The chain's CDR3 is CASSATGGAGEKLFF. As DNA, the CDR3 is TGTGCCAGCAGCGCAACAGGGGGCGCCGGTGAAAAACTGTTTTTT.

The chain is built from TRBV5-1 and TRBJ1-2; no definite D call. The ends were cut back, 4 bases at V and 5 bases at J, with 18 bases in the middle. Germline CDR1 and CDR2: SGHRS and YFSETQ. The CDR3 extends over 15 amino acids. CDR3 DNA: TGCGCCAGCAGCATGGGGTCCTCCCCGGGGTATGGCTACACCTTC. It specifies CASSMGSSPGYGYTF.

About this clone itself: The same CDR3 also results from other DNA sequences found in this sample. The chain employs TRBV6-5 and TRBJ1-5; 8 nucleotides align to TRBD1. J lost 0 bases, V lost 8 bases, and 3 bases had no gene match. The germline V gene encodes CDR1 MNHEY and CDR2 SVGAGI. CDR3 length equals 14 residues. CDR3 residues: CASRTGYSNQPQHF. The CDR3 DNA sequence: TGTGCCAGCCGGACAGGGTATAGCAATCAGCCCCAGCATTTT.

This rearrangement joins TRBV19 to TRBJ1-1, with D perhaps TRBD1 (6 bases). Looked up from germline, CDR1 is LNHDA and CDR2 is SQIVND (reference sequence). CDR3 length: 15 amino acids. Trimming left V 5 bases short and J 1 base short, with 14 bases between. The DNA of the CDR3 is TGTGCCAGTAGTCTTTGGACAGACCCGAACACTGAAGCTTTCTTT. It translates to CASSLWTDPNTEAFF.

About this clone itself: The junction differs from germline at one of its ends, possibly a read error. The chain combines TRBV2 with TRBJ1-4; 10 bases line up with TRBD1. The CDR3 loop spans 15 amino acids. Germline CDR1 SNHLY, CDR2 FYNNEI. This CDR3 is CAGSEGQGENEKLFF. The DNA for the CDR3 is TGTGCCGGCAGTGAAGGACAGGGGGAGAATGAAAAACTGTTTTTT. The entire variable domain, with the rest obtained from reference TRBV2 and TRBJ1-4, is as follows: EPEVTQTPSHQVTQMGQEVILRCVPISNHLYFYWYRQILGQKVEFLVSFYNNEISEKSEIFDDQFSVERPDGSNFTLKIRSTKLEDSAMYFCAGSEGQGENEKLFFGSGTQLSVL.

J is TRBJ1-6 and V is TRBV3-1 (or the pseudogene TRBV3-2); possible D gene TRBD1, 5 bases. The CDR3 spans 14 residues. V was cut by 6 bases and J by 7 bases, with 13 bases left in between. Germline values: CDR1 LGHDT, CDR2 YNNKEL (reference sequence). The CDR3, as DNA: TGTGCCAGCAGATTGGGGGGTCCAAATTCACCCCTCCACTTT. It is translated as CASRLGGPNSPLHF.

This clone has at least ten counts. This chain connects TRBV5-1 to TRBJ2-2; 9 positions match TRBD1. Looked up from germline, CDR1 is SGHRS and CDR2 is YFSETQ. This CDR3 region has 15 residues. The junction had 4 bases not matched to a gene; V was cut back by 4 bases and J by 3 bases. The CDR3 nucleotides read TGCGCCAGCAGCCTCGGGACAGGGTACACCGGGGAGCTGTTTTTT. Amino acid sequence: CASSLGTGYTGELFF.

The chain joins TRBV30 to TRBJ2-1; a weak D match, TRBD2 (6 bases). The CDR3 is made up of 14 amino acids. In germline, CDR1 is GTSNPN, CDR2 SVGIG (reference sequence). Trimming removed 2 bases from V and 4 bases from J, with 12 bases in between. The CDR3 nucleotides are TGTGCCTGGAGTCCTGCCGGGGGATACAATGAGCAGTTCTTC. Amino acid sequence: CAWSPAGGYNEQFF.

The chain has TRBV4-2 and TRBJ1-2; 8 nucleotides match TRBD1. The CDR3 loop spans 14 amino acids. CDR1 and CDR2 from the germline V gene are LGHNA and YNFKEQ. With V trimmed by 1 base and J by 8 bases, 6 bases remained unmatched. The CDR3 nucleotides are TGTGCCAGCAGCCAAGGGCAGGGGGCTGAGGGCTACACCTTC. Amino acid sequence: CASSQGQGAEGYTF.

The chain employs TRBV5-1 and TRBJ2-7; a possible D gene is TRBD1 (6 bases). The CDR3 loop spans 14 amino acids. V gave up 2 bases and J gave up 7 bases, with 16 bases separating them. Per the germline V gene, CDR1 is SGHRS and CDR2 is YFSETQ. CDR3 region: CASSFGLSDREQYF. Here the CDR3 DNA reads TGCGCCAGCAGCTTTGGTCTCTCAGACAGGGAGCAGTACTTC.

The V gene is TRBV2, the J gene TRBJ2-3, with TRBD2 matching over 8 bases. In germline, CDR1 is SNHLY, CDR2 FYNNEI. The V and J ends lost 6 bases and 1 base, in that order; junction bases with no gene match: 9. The CDR3 length is 16 residues. The CDR3 loop reads CASSRIRAGGTDTQYF. The CDR3 DNA follows: TGTGCCAGCAGCAGAATACGAGCGGGGGGCACAGATACGCAGTATTTT.

This sequence joins TRBV19 and TRBJ2-3, with 7 bases identical to TRBD1. CDR1 and CDR2 (germline): LNHDA, SQIVND (reference sequence). The ends lost 11 bases at V and 3 bases at J; junction bases unmatched: 14. The CDR3 runs to 15 residues. DNA for the CDR3: TGTGCCCGTACCAATCGTGGACAGGCTACAGATACGCAGTATTTT. It yields the protein CARTNRGQATDTQYF.

V is TRBV28 and J is TRBJ1-1, with 7 bases that match TRBD1. The CDR3 spans 12 residues. V lost 9 bases and J lost 5; bases outside the gene matches: 6. Germline V gene sequence: CDR1 MDHEN, CDR2 SYDVKM. The CDR3 bases are TGTGCCAGTGAGATCAGGGGGACTGAAGCTTTCTTT. Protein: CASEIRGTEAFF.

The chain is built from TRBV3-1 (or the pseudogene TRBV3-2) and TRBJ2-3; D is unclear. The V gene's germline CDR1 is LGHDT and CDR2 YNNKEL (reference sequence). The CDR3 extends over 17 amino acids. V was clipped by 2 bases and J by 1 base, with 16 bases between them. The CDR3 DNA is TGTGCCAGCAGCCAACCCAACCCCGACTTCCGCACAGATACGCAGTATTTT. Protein product: CASSQPNPDFRTDTQYF.

The chain has TRBV5-8 and TRBJ1-3, with 7 bases matching TRBD1. Germline V gene lookup returns CDR1 SGHTS and CDR2 YDEGEE. The CDR3 has 17 residues. J gave up 0 bases and V 2 bases, and 8 bases lay outside the gene matches. The CDR3 spells CASSLHTGTDSGNTIYF. The DNA for the CDR3 is TGTGCCAGCAGCTTACACACCGGGACAGACTCTGGAAACACCATATATTTT.

V and J are TRBV4-2 and TRBJ1-4, with TRBD1 as a possible D gene (6 bases). The V and J ends lost 1 base and 3 bases respectively, with 9 bases between them. The CDR3 runs to 15 residues. Germline lookup yields CDR1 LGHNA and CDR2 YNFKEQ. The CDR3, as DNA: TGTGCCAGCAGCCAAGCGACAGGAGCTAATGAAAAACTGTTTTTT. It is translated as CASSQATGANEKLFF.

This chain uses TRBV19 with TRBJ1-4; no reliable D call. CDR1 is LNHDA and CDR2 is SQIVND in the germline V gene (reference sequence). V was trimmed by 5 bases and J by 0 bases, leaving 16 bases between them. The CDR3 is 17 residues long. The CDR3 nucleotides are TGTGCCAGTAGTCTCGCAGTGGTGACTGCAACTAATGAAAAACTGTTTTTT. Its translation: CASSLAVVTATNEKLFF. Based on the CDR3 plus reference TRBV19 and TRBJ1-4, the full variable domain is DGGITQSPKYLFRKEGQNVTLSCEQNLNHDAMYWYRQDPGQGLRLIYYSQIVNDFQKGDIAEGYSVSREKKESFPLTVTSAQKNPTAFYLCASSLAVVTATNEKLFFGSGTQLSVL.

This rearrangement joins TRBV18 to TRBJ2-5; D call uncertain. Germline CDR1 KGHSH, CDR2 LQKENI. This CDR3 region has 15 residues. The V gene lost 2 bases and the J gene lost 4 bases, with 14 bases spanning the gap. For the CDR3, the DNA is TGTGCCAGCTCACCAGCGGCCTCCAAATTAGAGACCCAGTACTTC. Translation gives CASSPAASKLETQYF.

The gene calls are TRBV4-3 and TRBJ1-2; no clear D. This CDR3 has 12 amino acids. V dropped 0 bases and J dropped 10 bases, with 9 bases sitting between them. Germline lookup yields CDR1 LGHNA and CDR2 YSLEER. The CDR3 DNA reads as TGCGCCAGCAGCCAAGACCCGGGATTCTACACCTTC. Amino acids: CASSQDPGFYTF.

The genes are TRBV28 and TRBJ1-5; D remains ambiguous. CDR1 is MDHEN, CDR2 SYDVKM, per germline. The CDR3 has 14 amino acids. V lost 5 bases to trimming and J lost 0 bases, with 8 bases between them. The CDR3 sequence is CASSPTLSNQPQHF. DNA for the CDR3: TGTGCCAGCAGTCCGACACTTAGCAATCAGCCCCAGCATTTT.

The rearrangement joins TRBV30 to TRBJ1-2; D is undetermined. Germline CDR1 and CDR2: GTSNPN and SVGIG (reference sequence). The CDR3 is 12 amino acids. V was pared by 4 bases and J by 4 bases, with 10 bases between. CDR3 sequence reads: CAWTLAGYGYTF. CDR3 DNA: TGTGCCTGGACGCTGGCAGGCTATGGCTACACCTTC.

The chain is built from TRBV4-3 and TRBJ1-2, with 10 bases aligning to TRBD1. CDR1 and CDR2 (germline): LGHNA, YSLEER. V was pared by 3 bases and J by 8 bases, with 12 bases of the junction left unmatched. This CDR3 is 16 amino acids long. CDR3 protein: CASSQDTGQGNAGYTF. The CDR3 coding sequence is TGCGCCAGCAGCCAGGACACGGGACAGGGGAACGCAGGCTACACCTTC.